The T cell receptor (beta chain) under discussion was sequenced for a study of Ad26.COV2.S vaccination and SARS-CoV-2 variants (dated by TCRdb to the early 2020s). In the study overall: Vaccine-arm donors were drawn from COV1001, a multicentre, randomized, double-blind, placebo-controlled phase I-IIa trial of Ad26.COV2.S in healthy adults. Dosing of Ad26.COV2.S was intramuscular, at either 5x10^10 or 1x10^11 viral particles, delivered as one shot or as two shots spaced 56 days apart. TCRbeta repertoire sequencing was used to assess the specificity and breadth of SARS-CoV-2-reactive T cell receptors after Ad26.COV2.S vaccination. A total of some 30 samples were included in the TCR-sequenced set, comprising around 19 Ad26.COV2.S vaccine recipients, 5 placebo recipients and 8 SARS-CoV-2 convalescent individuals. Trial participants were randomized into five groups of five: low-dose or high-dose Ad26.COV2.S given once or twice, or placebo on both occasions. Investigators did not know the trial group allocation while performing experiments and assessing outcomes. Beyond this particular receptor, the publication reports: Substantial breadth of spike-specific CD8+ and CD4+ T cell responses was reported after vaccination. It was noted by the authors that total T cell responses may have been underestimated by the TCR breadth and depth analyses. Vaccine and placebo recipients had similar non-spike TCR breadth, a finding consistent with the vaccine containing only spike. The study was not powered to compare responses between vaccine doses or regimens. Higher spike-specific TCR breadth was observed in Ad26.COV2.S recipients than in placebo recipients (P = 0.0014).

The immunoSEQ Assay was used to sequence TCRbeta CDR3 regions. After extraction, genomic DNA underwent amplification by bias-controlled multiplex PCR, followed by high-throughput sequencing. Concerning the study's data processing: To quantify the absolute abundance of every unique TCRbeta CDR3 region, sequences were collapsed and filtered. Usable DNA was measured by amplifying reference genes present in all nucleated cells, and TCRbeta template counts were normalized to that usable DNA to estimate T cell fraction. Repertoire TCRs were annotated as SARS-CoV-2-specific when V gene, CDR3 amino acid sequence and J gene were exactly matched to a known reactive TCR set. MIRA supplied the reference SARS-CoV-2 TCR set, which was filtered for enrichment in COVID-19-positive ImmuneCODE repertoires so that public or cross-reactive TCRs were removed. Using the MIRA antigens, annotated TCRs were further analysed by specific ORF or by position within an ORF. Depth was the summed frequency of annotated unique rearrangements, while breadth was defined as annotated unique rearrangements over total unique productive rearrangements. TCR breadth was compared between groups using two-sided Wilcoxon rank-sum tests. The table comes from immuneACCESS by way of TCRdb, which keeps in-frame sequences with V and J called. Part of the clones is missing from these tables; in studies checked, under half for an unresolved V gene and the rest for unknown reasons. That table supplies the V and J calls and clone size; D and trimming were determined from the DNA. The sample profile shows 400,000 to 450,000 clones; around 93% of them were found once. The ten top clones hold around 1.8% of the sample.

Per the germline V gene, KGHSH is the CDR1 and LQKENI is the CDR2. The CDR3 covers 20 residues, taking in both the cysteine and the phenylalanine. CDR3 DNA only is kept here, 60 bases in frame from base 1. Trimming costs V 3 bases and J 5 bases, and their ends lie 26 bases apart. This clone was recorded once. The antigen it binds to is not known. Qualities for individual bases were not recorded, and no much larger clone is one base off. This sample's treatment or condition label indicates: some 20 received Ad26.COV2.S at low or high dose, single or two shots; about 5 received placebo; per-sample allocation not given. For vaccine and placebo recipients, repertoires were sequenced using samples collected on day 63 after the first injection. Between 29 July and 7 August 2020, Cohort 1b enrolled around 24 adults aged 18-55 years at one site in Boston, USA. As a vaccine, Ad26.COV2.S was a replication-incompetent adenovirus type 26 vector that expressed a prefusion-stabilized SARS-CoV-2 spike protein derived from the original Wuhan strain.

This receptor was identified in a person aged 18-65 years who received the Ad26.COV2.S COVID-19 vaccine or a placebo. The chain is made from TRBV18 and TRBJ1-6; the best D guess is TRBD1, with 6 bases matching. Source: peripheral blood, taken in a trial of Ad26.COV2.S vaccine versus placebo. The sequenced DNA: TGTGCCAGCTCACCTCTAGTACCGGGACACACTCCTCGGGATAATTCACCCCTCCACTTT. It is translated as CASSPLVPGHTPRDNSPLHF.